The next 17 T cell receptor beta chains were all read from a single sample in a study of Ad26.COV2.S vaccination and SARS-CoV-2 variants. Clones were sequenced by immunoSEQ multiplex PCR, and TCRdb holds only the in-frame ones, with some missing. The sample has roughly 320,000 clones; over 75% are singletons. Regarding treatment: 15 to 20 received Ad26.COV2.S at low or high dose, single or two shots; about 5 received placebo; per-sample allocation not given. Collection of the samples took place on day 63 after the first injection of vaccine or placebo. This sample comprised peripheral blood, obtained in a trial of Ad26.COV2.S vaccine versus placebo. These receptors came from a person between 18 and 65 years old who received the Ad26.COV2.S COVID-19 vaccine or a placebo.

V gene TRBV2 combines with J gene TRBJ2-7, with D perhaps TRBD2 (5 bases). The CDR3 spans 12 residues. The ends were cut back, 7 bases at V and 0 bases at J, with 7 bases in the middle. The germline CDR1 and CDR2 sequences are SNHLY and FYNNEI. CDR3 coding DNA: TGTGCCAGCAAGAGGGACTCCTACGAGCAGTACTTC. Residues: CASKRDSYEQYF.

The V gene is TRBV5-6, the J gene TRBJ2-1; D is possibly TRBD1 (6 bases). Trimming cost V 2 bases and J 6 bases, with 21 bases left between them. Per germline, CDR1 SGHDT and CDR2 YYEEEE. The CDR3 runs to 17 residues. The CDR3 reads CASSFLGQGRGFNEQFF. The CDR3 bases are TGTGCCAGCAGCTTTTTAGGGCAGGGGAGAGGCTTCAATGAGCAGTTCTTC.

The chain uses TRBV5-1 and TRBJ2-2, with D unresolved. The V end was cut by 3 bases, the J end by 3 bases, with 9 bases between. Germline V CDR1 and CDR2: SGHRS, YFSETQ. The CDR3 has 14 amino acids. The CDR3: CASSWVSHTGELFF. The CDR3 bases are TGCGCCAGCAGCTGGGTTTCCCACACCGGGGAGCTGTTTTTT.

The chain couples TRBV27 to TRBJ2-7; TRBD1 aligns across 10 bases. The V gene end was trimmed by 2 bases and the J gene end by 5 bases; junction bases not matched to a gene: 6. Looked up from germline, CDR1 is MNHEY and CDR2 is SMNVEV (reference sequence). This CDR3 is 15 amino acids long. The CDR3 region is CASSLEGTGDHEQYF. CDR3 coding DNA: TGTGCCAGCAGTTTAGAAGGGACAGGGGACCACGAGCAGTACTTC.

In its sample, this clone was seen a few times. V and J are TRBV28 and TRBJ1-5; 10 bases align to TRBD1. This CDR3 is built from 14 residues. Germline CDR1 reads MDHEN; CDR2 reads SYDVKM. V trimming: 5 bases; J trimming: 6 bases; junction bases outside the gene matches: 4. In nucleotides, the CDR3 is TGTGCCAGCAGTCAAGACAGGGGGCCTCAGCCCCAGCATTTT. It codes for CASSQDRGPQPQHF.

V is TRBV3-1 (or the pseudogene TRBV3-2) and J is TRBJ2-3, with D perhaps given as TRBD1 or TRBD2 (5 bases each). In germline, CDR1 is LGHDT, CDR2 YNNKEL (reference sequence). This CDR3 comprises 14 residues. Between the trimmed V and J ends, which lost 6 bases and 7 bases, there was a span of 17 bases. The CDR3 protein is CASSPGPAWNTQYF. The CDR3 bases are TGTGCCAGCAGTCCGGGGCCCGCGTGGAATACGCAGTATTTT.

The J gene is TRBJ1-4, the V gene TRBV2; TRBD1 is a possible D gene (6 bases). Germline loops: CDR1 SNHLY, CDR2 FYNNEI. V was shortened by 7 bases and J by 8 bases, with 11 bases between the two germline ends. The CDR3 contains 12 residues. The CDR3 spells CASTGAGEKLFF. The DNA of the CDR3 is TGTGCCAGCACAGGGGCGGGGGAAAAACTGTTTTTT. Using reference TRBV2 and TRBJ1-4 for the parts outside the CDR3, the full variable domain is EPEVTQTPSHQVTQMGQEVILRCVPISNHLYFYWYRQILGQKVEFLVSFYNNEISEKSEIFDDQFSVERPDGSNFTLKIRSTKLEDSAMYFCASTGAGEKLFFGSGTQLSVL.

The chain couples TRBV5-1 to TRBJ1-3; maybe TRBD1 (6 bases). V gave up 4 bases and J gave up 0 bases, with 11 bases separating them. This CDR3 is built from 15 residues. The V gene's germline CDR1 is SGHRS and CDR2 YFSETQ. The chain's CDR3 is CASSQGGSSGNTIYF. As DNA, the CDR3 is TGCGCCAGCAGCCAAGGGGGGAGCTCTGGAAACACCATATATTTT. The full variable domain, in which reference TRBV5-1 and TRBJ1-3 provide the parts outside the CDR3, is KAGVTQTPRYLIKTRGQQVTLSCSPISGHRSVSWYQQTPGQGLQFLFEYFSETQRNKGNFPGRFSGRQFSNSRSEMNVSTLELGDSALYLCASSQGGSSGNTIYFGEGSWLTVV.

The V gene is TRBV5-1, the J gene TRBJ1-6; maybe TRBD1 (5 bases). CDR3 length: 15 amino acids. Germline V gene lookup returns CDR1 SGHRS and CDR2 YFSETQ. Trimming took off 0 bases at V and 4 bases at J, with 8 bases between the two ends. CDR3 DNA: TGCGCCAGCAGCTTGGCTGGGGGTTATAATTCACCCCTCCACTTT. Its translation is CASSLAGGYNSPLHF.

The genes are TRBV5-8 and TRBJ2-5; the D gene could be TRBD1 or TRBD2 (5 bases each). The CDR3 runs 16 residues. V was shortened by 5 bases and J by 1 base, with 18 bases between the two germline ends. Germline CDR1 SGHTS, CDR2 YDEGEE. CDR3 amino acids: CASRRPGRASQETQYF. DNA of the CDR3: TGTGCCAGCAGACGTCCAGGGCGGGCGAGCCAAGAGACCCAGTACTTC.

The chain uses TRBV6-5 and TRBJ1-5; TRBD1 matches 7 bases. The CDR3 has 14 residues. V lost 7 bases and J lost 6; bases outside the gene matches: 9. Germline-derived CDR1 and CDR2 are MNHEY and SVGAGI. CDR3 nucleotide sequence: TGTGCCAGCACCATCCGACAGGGCTCTCAGCCCCAGCATTTT. Protein sequence: CASTIRQGSQPQHF.

The V gene is TRBV7-3, the J gene TRBJ1-1, with a tentative D call TRBD1 (5 bases). The CDR3 has 13 residues. Germline V lookup: CDR1 SGHTA, CDR2 FQGTGA. Trimming took 5 bases from V and 10 from J, leaving 17 bases between them. The CDR3 coding sequence is TGTGCCAGCAGCGATCAAGTGGGGGGAATAGCTTTCTTT. Translation: CASSDQVGGIAFF.

V is TRBV4-2 and J is TRBJ1-3, with no clear D. With 1 base removed from V and 3 bases from J, the gap between germline ends came to 16 bases. This CDR3 is 17 amino acids long. Germline CDR1 LGHNA, CDR2 YNFKEQ. The CDR3 loop is CASSQGPPDGIGNTIYF. CDR3 DNA sequence: TGTGCCAGCAGCCAAGGTCCCCCGGATGGAATTGGAAACACCATATATTTT.

This clone was seen a handful of times. The chain uses TRBV11-3 and TRBJ2-3; 7 nucleotides match TRBD1. V trimming: 3 bases; J trimming: 2 bases; junction bases outside the gene matches: 5. The CDR3 totals 15 residues. Germline lookup yields CDR1 SGHNT and CDR2 YENEEA. DNA for the CDR3: TGTGCCAGCAGCTTGGGACAGAGCATCACAGATACGCAGTATTTT. This sequence encodes CASSLGQSITDTQYF.

The chain has TRBV30 and TRBJ1-2; D unresolved. The CDR3 totals 10 residues. In germline, CDR1 is GTSNPN, CDR2 SVGIG (reference sequence). The V end lost 5 bases, the J end lost 4 bases, and 5 bases lay between the germline ends. The CDR3 region is CAWGIYGYTF. The CDR3 DNA follows: TGTGCCTGGGGGATCTATGGCTACACCTTC.

This chain uses TRBV5-5 with TRBJ1-2, with D perhaps matching TRBD1 (5 bases). The germline V gene has CDR1 SGHKS and CDR2 YYEKEE (reference sequence). The CDR3 covers 15 residues. V lost 1 base to trimming and J lost 8 bases, with 18 bases between them. CDR3 sequence (DNA): TGTGCCAGCAGCTTGCACCCGGGGCCGGGTGGCGGCTACACCTTC. This encodes CASSLHPGPGGGYTF.

This chain links TRBV30 with TRBJ1-2; D call uncertain. The length of the CDR3 is 14 residues. Between the trimmed V and J ends, which lost 4 bases and 0 bases, there was a span of 12 bases. The V gene's germline CDR1 is GTSNPN and CDR2 SVGIG (reference sequence). The CDR3 sequence is CAWNSADSNYGYTF. CDR3 coding DNA: TGTGCCTGGAATTCGGCGGACTCTAACTATGGCTACACCTTC. Variable domain in full (rest from reference TRBV30 and TRBJ1-2): SQTIHQWPATLVQPVGSPLSLECTVEGTSNPNLYWYRQAAGRGLQLLFYSVGIGQISSEVPQNLSASRPQDRQFILSSKKLLLSDSGFYLCAWNSADSNYGYTFGSGTRLTVV.